A selection of T cell receptor beta chains follows, all from one sample in a study of shared clonotypes between healthy human individuals. The table came from immunoSEQ multiplex PCR; TCRdb's copy has only in-frame clones and leaves some out. The sample includes more than 450,000 clones, around 79% of them seen just once. The sample consisted of PBMCs. These receptors all stem from a woman between 40 and 55 years old in good health. Some clones in this sample may be carry-over from other donors' samples. Both conserved end residues are part of each CDR3. A D gene is named only where the DNA matches it firmly.

v_call,d_call,j_call,cdr3_length,cdr3_nt,cdr3_aa
TRBV5-4,.,TRBJ1-1,15,TGTGCCAGCAGCTTGACCAATACCCCCGGGACTGAAGCTTTCTTT,CASSLTNTPGTEAFF
TRBV15,.,TRBJ2-1,15,TGTGCCACCAGCAGAGTGCAAGGGCCGTCTAATGAGCAGTTCTTC,CATSRVQGPSNEQFF
TRBV11-3,TRBD1,TRBJ2-2,15,TGTGCCAGCAGCCTGCAGGGGGTTAGCACCGGGGAGCTGTTTTTT,CASSLQGVSTGELFF
TRBV6-5,.,TRBJ1-2,11,TGTGCCAGCAGTTCCCGCTATGGCTACACCTTC,CASSSRYGYTF
TRBV29-1,.,TRBJ2-1,12,TGCAGCGTTGAAGAGGTTGTTAGTGAGCAGTTCTTC,CSVEEVVSEQFF
TRBV5-1,TRBD1,TRBJ1-2,16,TGCGCCAGCAGCCTGGGACAGGTCGGCCCACCATATGGCTACACCTTC,CASSLGQVGPPYGYTF
TRBV19,TRBD1,TRBJ2-3,16,TGTGCCAGTAGTGGCTGGACAGGGGGCAGCGTAGATACGCAGTATTTT,CASSGWTGGSVDTQYF
TRBV28,TRBD1,TRBJ1-1,12,TGTGCCAGCGGTACAGGGGGCACTGAAGCTTTCTTT,CASGTGGTEAFF
TRBV19,.,TRBJ1-4,17,TGTGCCAGTAGTACATACCGACAGACTTCAACTAATGAAAAACTGTTTTTT,CASSTYRQTSTNEKLFF
TRBV7-8,.,TRBJ1-3,14,TGTGCCAGCAGCTTATTGGGGACCGGGGACACCATATATTTT,CASSLLGTGDTIYF
TRBV5-4,.,TRBJ2-7,13,TGTGCCAGCAGCCTAGACAGGTCCTCCGAGCAGTACTTC,CASSLDRSSEQYF
TRBV7-8,.,TRBJ2-3,13,TGTGCCAGCAGCTCTCATCGCACAGATACGCAGTATTTT,CASSSHRTDTQYF
TRBV5-1,TRBD1,TRBJ2-7,15,TGCGCCAGCAGCTTCCTCGGGACAGGGGCGGACGAGCAGTACTTC,CASSFLGTGADEQYF
TRBV2,.,TRBJ2-7,14,TGTGCCAGCAGGGGGGGCCTCAGCTCCTACGAGCAGTACTTC,CASRGGLSSYEQYF